The TCR beta chain under discussion was sequenced for a study of T-cell reconstitution after alpha-beta-depleted transplantation in children (dated by TCRdb to about 2016). Looking at the study overall: Using TCR repertoire profiling, the study quantitatively followed how T-cell immune reconstitution unfolded in children after TCRalphabeta/CD19-depleted allogeneic hematopoietic cell transplantation. The study at large found these results: The frequencies of hyperexpanded clones fell over the following months, and after one year, T-cell counts and TCRbeta diversity were mostly attributed to newly produced T cells. In some patients, high TCRbeta diversity at day 60 was attributed to recipient T cells and intrathymic progenitors that had survived conditioning. The apparently early alphabetaT-cell count recovery about two months after transplant was reportedly dependent on only several hundred rapidly expanded clones derived from non-depleted graft cells.

What this sample's treatment or condition label stands for: allogeneic hematopoietic cell transplantation with graft depleted of TCRalphabeta T cells and CD19 B cells. TCRalphabeta/CD19-depleted allogeneic hematopoietic cell grafts were given to the transplant recipients, all of whom were children. Only a few counts were recorded for this clonotype. Its antigen target is currently unknown. No base quality information exists; no much larger clone differs at one position. Trimming removed 5 bases from V and 8 bases from J, leaving 10 bases between the germline ends. The CDR3 covers 12 residues, taking in both the cysteine and the phenylalanine. CDR3 DNA only is kept here, 36 bases in frame from base 1. The receptor library was made with PCR. Instrument on record: Illumina HiSeq 2500. To normalize quantification of the TCRbeta repertoire, the TCR libraries were built with molecular barcoding that relied on unique molecular identifiers. Using fastp trimming at Q25 and MiXCR clonotype assembly, TCRdb reanalyzed the public sequencing data and kept in-frame beta chains. Rows are combined by CDR3 protein, so each entry shows the most common genes and DNA. For this sample there are about 580,000 distinct CDR3 sequences; about 21% appear just once. Around an eighth of the sample comes from the top ten.

This receptor was obtained from a boy in the first two years of life who had a stem cell transplant for acute myeloid leukemia, so the T cells may come from the graft donor. Sequenced material: PBMCs, mostly from graft donor cells, taken 360 days after TCRalphabeta/CD19-depleted stem cell transplant. The rearranged segments are TRBV12-3 or TRBV12-4 and TRBJ2-1; tentative D gene TRBD2, with 5 bases matching. The nucleotide sequence is given as TGTGCCAGCAGTCAAACTAGTTATGAGCAGTTCTTC. Translated, it reads CASSQTSYEQFF.